Only a few counts were recorded for the clone carrying this T cell receptor (beta chain). Individuals drawn from 24 US areas were roughly 18 to 89 years old. Categorization into cohorts depended on clinical history that participants reported. The sample is drawn from a study of blood T cell repertoires in COVID-19. Study summary: PBMCs, B-cell-depleted T cells, or T cells were the source of the cDNA or gDNA that made up the material.

V lost 6 bases to trimming and J lost 1 base; unmatched junction nucleotides: 6. CDR1 is MNHEY and CDR2 is SVGAGI in the germline V gene. The CDR3 extends over 15 amino acids. The method was immunoSEQ multiplex PCR; TCRdb's version includes in-frame clones alone and lacks a portion of them. The repertoire holds approximately 220,000 clones, more than 80% seen once, with more than 3.5% in the top ten. The sequence was obtained from a middle-aged woman with acute COVID-19. The chain joins TRBV6-5 to TRBJ1-1; TRBD1 aligns across 9 bases. Material: PBMCs or T cells enriched from blood (not recorded which). The CDR3 is CASSLTGGANTEAFF. CDR3 nucleotides: TGTGCCAGCAGCCTAACAGGGGGCGCGAACACTGAAGCTTTCTTT.